Listed here are 9 T cell receptor beta chains from one sample, sequenced in a study of cytomegalovirus exposure and HLA in healthy donors. Repertoires were generated with immunoSEQ multiplex PCR, while TCRdb's copy carries only in-frame clones and drops some. Here the sample spans roughly 140,000 clones, about 86% being singletons. The specimen sequenced was PBMCs. The receptors were gathered from a woman younger than 30 in good health and CMV-seropositive.

This clone has just a few counts. The rearrangement joins TRBV30 to TRBJ1-5, with TRBD1 as a possible D gene (5 bases). Per the germline V gene, CDR1 is GTSNPN and CDR2 is SVGIG (reference sequence). This CDR3 has 14 amino acids. The V end lost 4 bases, the J end lost 2 bases, and 12 bases lay between the germline ends. DNA of the CDR3: TGTGCCTGGACGGGGGGAGTGGGCAATCAGCCCCAGCATTTT. Encoded protein: CAWTGGVGNQPQHF.

The V call is TRBV11-2, the J call TRBJ2-3; D gene ambiguous. Looked up from germline, CDR1 is SGHAT and CDR2 is FQNNGV. Trimming left V 0 bases short and J 6 bases short, with 13 bases between. The CDR3 runs to 15 residues. CDR3 in DNA: TGTGCCAGCAGCTTAGATCAACGGGTTTTCGATACGCAGTATTTT. Protein: CASSLDQRVFDTQYF.

The chain joins TRBV28 to TRBJ2-7; 8 bases line up with TRBD1. This CDR3 is built from 14 residues. The germline gives CDR1 MDHEN, CDR2 SYDVKM. V was clipped by 6 bases and J by 0 bases; unmatched bases: 4. This chain's CDR3 is CASRIRGLSYEQYF. CDR3 DNA: TGTGCCAGCAGAATCAGGGGGCTCTCCTACGAGCAGTACTTC.

Worth noting for this clone: One end of the junction varies from germline; a read error may be responsible. The J gene is TRBJ1-1, the V gene TRBV4-1, with TRBD1 as a possible D gene (5 bases). CDR1 is MGHRA, CDR2 YSYEKL, per germline. This CDR3 contains 15 residues. The CDR3 region is CASSPLLGANAEAFF. The CDR3 nucleotides are TGCGCCAGCAGCCCTCTTTTAGGGGCGAACGCTGAAGCTTTCTTT.

The CDR3 sequence is CASSRDSYGYTF. The CDR3 DNA sequence: TGTGCCAGCAGTCGGGACAGCTATGGCTACACCTTC. The chain has TRBV2 and TRBJ1-2; 7 nucleotides align to TRBD1. This CDR3 is 12 amino acids long. Germline assignment: CDR1 SNHLY and CDR2 FYNNEI. V trimming: 5 bases; J trimming: 4 bases; junction bases outside the gene matches: 1.

The CDR3 loop reads CASSRGPGGQETQYF. DNA for the CDR3: TGTGCCAGCAGCCGGGGCCCGGGGGGCCAAGAGACCCAGTACTTC. The chain carries TRBV7-2 and TRBJ2-5; 7 bases are shared with TRBD2. Trimming at V came to 5 bases and at J to 1 base, leaving 7 bases not matched to a gene. The CDR3 spans 15 residues. The germline CDR1 and CDR2 sequences are SGHTA and FQGNSA.

The V gene is TRBV2, the J gene TRBJ2-1; 8 nucleotides match TRBD1. This CDR3 contains 13 residues. V dropped 5 bases and J dropped 9; count of bases not matched to a gene: 6. The germline V gene encodes CDR1 SNHLY and CDR2 FYNNEI. The CDR3 loop is CASSILQGGEQFF. CDR3 nucleotides: TGTGCCAGCAGTATATTACAGGGGGGTGAGCAGTTCTTC. The full variable domain, rest sourced from reference TRBV2 and TRBJ2-1, is EPEVTQTPSHQVTQMGQEVILRCVPISNHLYFYWYRQILGQKVEFLVSFYNNEISEKSEIFDDQFSVERPDGSNFTLKIRSTKLEDSAMYFCASSILQGGEQFFGPGTRLTVL.

This clone appeared a few times. The chain combines TRBV28 with TRBJ2-1, with 9 bases that match TRBD1. The ends lost 5 bases at V and 1 base at J; junction bases unmatched: 0. CDR1 is MDHEN and CDR2 is SYDVKM in the germline V gene. This CDR3 contains 14 residues. The CDR3 coding sequence is TGTGCCAGCAGTGGGACAGGGTCCTACAATGAGCAGTTCTTC. It specifies CASSGTGSYNEQFF.

This clone was counted between two and nine times. This chain connects TRBV2 to TRBJ2-7, with D perhaps TRBD2 (5 bases). CDR3 length: 15 residues. Trimming took 9 bases from V and 6 from J, leaving 24 bases between them. Germline V gene data show CDR1 as SNHLY and CDR2 as FYNNEI. The DNA for the CDR3 is TGTGCCAGACAAAAGGAGGTATCCGGCTTGGGCGAGCAGTACTTC. Amino acid sequence: CARQKEVSGLGEQYF.